Included here is one T cell receptor (beta chain) sequence, with context. Its target is not known. The junction does not match germline at one end; this may be a read error. The sample is drawn from a study of Ad26.COV2.S vaccination and SARS-CoV-2 variants. General study findings and limits: Analytic work on TCR breadth and depth might have understated the full extent of total T cell responses.

The sample's treatment: some 19 received Ad26.COV2.S at low or high dose, single or two shots; about 5 received placebo; per-sample allocation not given. Day 63 following the first vaccine or placebo injection was when the samples were taken. The CDR3 is 15 residues long. Germline CDR1 MNHEY, CDR2 SVGAGI. Data came from immunoSEQ multiplex PCR; TCRdb stores just in-frame clones and leaves some out. The sample records 300,000 to 400,000 clones, 88% being singletons. This TCR came from a person aged 18-60 years who received the Ad26.COV2.S COVID-19 vaccine or a placebo. This chain connects TRBV6-5 to TRBJ1-4; 7 nucleotides match TRBD1. Specimen: peripheral blood, collected in a trial of Ad26.COV2.S vaccine versus placebo. CDR3 nucleotides: TGTGCCAGCAGACCGACCGGGACAGTTCATGAAAAGCTGTTTTTT. It specifies CASRPTGTVHEKLFF.